This T cell receptor beta chain was observed in a study of blood T cell repertoires in COVID-19. Study-level information: Donors in the United States, Italy and Spain gave samples during acute or convalescent COVID-19. T cells, B-cell-depleted T cells, or PBMCs provided the cDNA or gDNA that served as material.

In the study's own analysis: Reference gene primer amplification in the assay estimated nucleated cell counts. This table comes from immunoSEQ multiplex PCR, and its TCRdb copy is limited to in-frame clones, with some not included. V and J calls and clone size follow that table, whereas D and trimming were derived from the DNA. The sample lists a few hundred thousand clones; 80% to 90% were seen once. Germline lookup yields CDR1 MNHEY and CDR2 SVGAGI. The V end lost 7 bases, the J end lost 2 bases, and 15 bases lay between the germline ends. This CDR3 has 15 amino acids. This receptor was taken from a woman in her 30s with active or convalescent COVID-19. The chain couples TRBV6-5 to TRBJ1-5; no definite D call. Material: peripheral blood. The chain's CDR3 is CASIVDKHGNQPQHF. In DNA form, the CDR3 reads TGTGCCAGCATCGTCGACAAGCATGGCAATCAGCCCCAGCATTTT.